The T cell receptor (beta chain) described here comes from a study of OX40 agonist ivuxolimab in advanced cancers. Study information: From roughly 20 to 79 years was the age range, with a mean of approximately 63 years, and over 80% were male. Prior anti-PD-1, anti-PD-L1 or anti-CTLA-4 therapy was allowed; 40% had some.

This CDR3 has 18 amino acids. Per germline, CDR1 MDHEN and CDR2 SYDVKM. V lost 4 bases, J lost 3 bases, and 12 bases stayed unmatched. Clones were read by immunoSEQ multiplex PCR, and TCRdb kept only the in-frame ones, dropping some. The sample carries about 66,000 clones, 91% recorded once. The study, taken as a whole, reports: Expansion of clones was among the lowest in partial responders at 0.1-3.0 mg/kg. Also showing low normalized T-cell clonal expansion were some of the nonresponders.

A note on this clone: Antigen unknown.

Source: CD4+ or CD8+ T cells sorted from blood, taken in a trial of the OX40 agonist ivuxolimab. V usage is TRBV28 and J usage is TRBJ2-1, with 10 bases that match TRBD2. The clonotype comes from an adult with an advanced solid tumor such as melanoma, head and neck, liver or kidney cancer. In DNA form, the CDR3 reads TGTGCCAGCAGTTCCGACATGCGAAGCGGGAGGGGCTACAATGAGCAGTTCTTC. Protein product: CASSSDMRSGRGYNEQFF.